One sample yielded the 29 T cell receptor beta chains listed below, sequenced in a study of blood T cell repertoires in COVID-19. Libraries were prepared by immunoSEQ multiplex PCR; TCRdb keeps only in-frame clonotypes and omits some of them. This repertoire shows approximately 300,000 clones, roughly 90% found once; its top ten account for over 3.5%. The source material was PBMCs or T cells enriched from blood (not recorded which). The receptors were gathered from a woman younger than 30 with acute COVID-19.

The chain employs TRBV24-1 and TRBJ2-7, with 8 bases aligning to TRBD1. In germline, CDR1 is KGHDR, CDR2 SFDVKD. The ends lost 10 bases at V and 0 bases at J; junction bases unmatched: 4. The CDR3 sequence is 13 residues long. CDR3 sequence: CATEDRVSYEQYF. The CDR3 coding sequence is TGTGCCACAGAGGACAGGGTCTCCTACGAGCAGTACTTC.

The V and J genes are TRBV7-9 and TRBJ1-2; D is uncertain. Trimming cost V 8 bases and J 7 bases, with 5 bases left between them. The V gene's germline CDR1 is SEHNR and CDR2 FQNEAQ (reference sequence). This CDR3 comprises 9 residues. CDR3 region: CASVAGYTF. Written as DNA, the CDR3 is TGTGCCAGCGTGGCTGGCTACACCTTC.

The rearrangement uses TRBV5-1 and TRBJ2-5; D is possibly TRBD2 (6 bases). This CDR3 has 14 amino acids. Germline CDR1 and CDR2: SGHRS and YFSETQ. Trimming cost V 4 bases and J 4 bases, with 14 bases left between them. The CDR3 nucleotides are TGCGCCAGCAGCCCGGGACTGCACCCAGAGACCCAGTACTTC. Protein: CASSPGLHPETQYF.

The V call is TRBV28, the J call TRBJ2-1; TRBD1 is a possible D gene (7 bases). V dropped 10 bases and J dropped 0 bases, with 19 bases sitting between them. CDR3 size: 16 residues. The V gene's germline CDR1 is MDHEN and CDR2 SYDVKM. The CDR3 protein is CATLPGGGGSYNEQFF. The DNA of the CDR3 is TGTGCCACCCTCCCAGGGGGAGGAGGCTCCTACAATGAGCAGTTCTTC.

V usage is TRBV2 and J usage is TRBJ1-5, with no clear D. This CDR3 comprises 13 residues. The germline gives CDR1 SNHLY, CDR2 FYNNEI. V lost 4 bases, J lost 7 bases, and 11 bases lay in between. The CDR3 nucleotides are TGTGCCAGCAGTGTGCGTATTTCCCAGCCCCAGCATTTT. Amino acid sequence: CASSVRISQPQHF.

The chain is built from TRBV11-3 and TRBJ2-1; 9 nucleotides agree with TRBD2. This CDR3 is 16 amino acids long. The V gene's germline CDR1 is SGHNT and CDR2 YENEEA. After removal of 5 bases from V and 6 bases from J, the junction contained 11 bases not matched to a gene. CDR3 nucleotides: TGTGCCAGCAGCCCGCCGGGACTAGCTATCACCAATGAGCAGTTCTTC. Protein product: CASSPPGLAITNEQFF.

The chain is built from TRBV14 and TRBJ1-2; 10 bases fit TRBD1. V was clipped by 1 base and J by 6 bases; unmatched bases: 5. Germline CDR1 is SGHDN and CDR2 is FVKESK. This CDR3 is 15 amino acids long. The CDR3 region has the DNA TGTGCCAGCAGCCAAGCCGGGACAGGGGCCAATGGCTACACCTTC. Translated, it gives CASSQAGTGANGYTF.

The chain combines TRBV9 with TRBJ1-2, with 10 bases fitting TRBD1. In germline, CDR1 is SGDLS, CDR2 YYNGEE. This CDR3 is 15 amino acids long. Losses at the gene ends were 4 bases for V and 3 bases for J; bases not matched to a gene: 6. DNA of the CDR3: TGTGCCAGCAGCCAACTCGGGACAGGGGACTATGGCTACACCTTC. Protein: CASSQLGTGDYGYTF.

The genes are TRBV18 and TRBJ1-1; D is ambiguous. CDR1 KGHSH and CDR2 LQKENI come from the germline V gene. The germline V and J ends were trimmed by 2 bases and 0 bases, with 10 bases remaining between them. The CDR3 runs 15 residues. The CDR3 reads CASSPSQNMNTEAFF. The CDR3 DNA follows: TGTGCCAGCTCACCATCCCAGAACATGAACACTGAAGCTTTCTTT. Full variable domain (rest looked up from reference TRBV18 and TRBJ1-1): NAGVMQNPRHLVRRRGQEARLRCSPMKGHSHVYWYRQLPEEGLKFMVYLQKENIIDESGMPKERFSAEFPKEGPSILRIQQVVRGDSAAYFCASSPSQNMNTEAFFGQGTRLTVV.

The chain combines TRBV28 with TRBJ1-5, with TRBD1 identical over 8 bases. This CDR3 has 15 amino acids. V lost 4 bases and J lost 5; bases outside the gene matches: 7. Per the germline V gene, CDR1 is MDHEN and CDR2 is SYDVKM. The CDR3 nucleotides are TGTGCCAGCAGTTCCGGACAGGGTATGGATCAGCCCCAGCATTTT. Translated: CASSSGQGMDQPQHF.

This chain connects TRBV7-9 to TRBJ2-7; 9 bases match TRBD2. The J segment lost 0 bases and the V segment lost 5 bases, leaving 5 bases of the junction unmatched. Germline lookup yields CDR1 SEHNR and CDR2 FQNEAQ (reference sequence). The CDR3 covers 15 residues. Written as DNA, the CDR3 is TGTGCCAGCAGCCGAGCGGGGGGTAGCTCCTACGAGCAGTACTTC. Translated, it gives CASSRAGGSSYEQYF.

V is TRBV7-2 and J is TRBJ2-7, with D perhaps matching TRBD2 (5 bases). The CDR3 consists of 14 residues. From germline, CDR1 is SGHTA and CDR2 FQGNSA. Trimming left V 1 base short and J 2 bases short, with 9 bases between. CDR3 in DNA: TGTGCCAGCAGCTTAGATGGCGGGCCCTACGAGCAGTACTTC. Translating it yields CASSLDGGPYEQYF. The variable domain in full, completed from reference TRBV7-2 and TRBJ2-7, reads GAGVSQSPSNKVTEKGKDVELRCDPISGHTALYWYRQSLGQGLEFLIYFQGNSAPDKSGLPSDRFSAERTGGSVSTLTIQRTQQEDSAVYLCASSLDGGPYEQYFGPGTRLTVT.

This chain joins TRBV24-1 and TRBJ1-2; D unresolved. Germline CDR1 reads KGHDR; CDR2 reads SFDVKD. The CDR3 length is 14 residues. V was clipped by 2 bases and J by 3 bases, with 9 bases between them. CDR3 coding DNA: TGTGCCACCAGTGATTCCCTAGCCCACTATGGCTACACCTTC. Amino acids: CATSDSLAHYGYTF.

The V gene is TRBV7-3, the J gene TRBJ1-2; D is ambiguous. Germline values: CDR1 SGHTA, CDR2 FQGTGA. Deletions cut 5 bases from V and 2 bases from J, with 12 bases between. This CDR3 contains 14 residues. The chain's CDR3 is CASSPTTGNYGYTF. For the CDR3, the DNA is TGTGCCAGCAGCCCAACGACGGGAAACTATGGCTACACCTTC.

The chain couples TRBV12-5 to TRBJ1-1; D unclear. The CDR3 spans 16 residues. Germline lookup yields CDR1 LGHNT and CDR2 FRNRAP. V gave up 0 bases and J gave up 1 base, with 12 bases separating them. CDR3 nucleotides: TGTGCTAGTGGTTTGGTACTTCCCCAAACGAACACTGAAGCTTTCTTT. Residues: CASGLVLPQTNTEAFF.

The genes are TRBV11-2 and TRBJ1-2; 12 bases are shared with TRBD1. Trimming took 4 bases from V and 4 from J; bases not matched to a gene: 4. Germline loops: CDR1 SGHAT, CDR2 FQNNGV. This CDR3 contains 15 residues. The DNA of the CDR3 is TGTGCCAGCAGCTCCTGGGACAGGGGGCTCTATGGCTACACCTTC. This sequence encodes CASSSWDRGLYGYTF.

This chain uses TRBV18 with TRBJ2-7; possible D gene TRBD2, 5 bases. The ends were cut back, 4 bases at V and 5 bases at J, with 21 bases in the middle. Germline V gene sequence: CDR1 KGHSH, CDR2 LQKENI. The CDR3 length is 16 residues. CDR3 DNA sequence: TGTGCCAGCTCACGTACAGTCGGGGAAACCTCTCACGAGCAGTACTTC. Its translation is CASSRTVGETSHEQYF.

The V gene is TRBV9, the J gene TRBJ1-1, with D possibly being TRBD1 (5 bases). This CDR3 spans 13 amino acids. Per the germline V gene, CDR1 is SGDLS and CDR2 is YYNGEE. V was pared by 1 base and J by 4 bases, with 8 bases between. The CDR3 nucleotides read TGTGCCAGCAGCGTATCGGGGGGCACTGAAGCTTTCTTT. Its translation: CASSVSGGTEAFF.

This rearrangement joins TRBV6-1 to TRBJ2-7, with TRBD1 matching over 9 bases. This CDR3 is 17 amino acids long. Germline V gene lookup returns CDR1 MNHNS and CDR2 SASEGT. The V and J ends lost 0 bases and 3 bases, in that order; junction bases with no gene match: 9. The CDR3 here is CASSEATGGYEGYEQYF. In nucleotides, the CDR3 is TGTGCCAGCAGTGAAGCTACAGGGGGCTATGAAGGCTACGAGCAGTACTTC.

The chain is built from TRBV28 and TRBJ1-2, with 10 bases identical to TRBD1. After removal of 3 bases from V and 6 bases from J, the junction contained 7 bases not matched to a gene. From germline, CDR1 is MDHEN and CDR2 SYDVKM. The CDR3 is 15 amino acids. CDR3: CASSLGDRGLDGYTF. DNA of the CDR3: TGTGCCAGCAGTTTGGGGGACAGGGGCCTTGATGGCTACACCTTC.

A word on this clone: The same CDR3 can be traced to other DNA sequences in this sample. The genes are TRBV11-3 and TRBJ2-2, with 15 bases lining up with TRBD2. Losses at the gene ends were 6 bases for V and 5 bases for J; bases not matched to a gene: 4. The germline CDR1 and CDR2 sequences are SGHNT and YENEEA. CDR3 length equals 16 residues. CDR3 coding DNA: TGTGCCAGCAGTTCGGGACTAGCGGGAGGTACCGGGGAGCTGTTTTTT. Amino acid sequence: CASSSGLAGGTGELFF.

CDR3 nucleotides: TGTGCCAGCACACCCACAGGGACCGGGGCCAACGTCCTGACTTTC. Residues: CASTPTGTGANVLTF. This chain links TRBV2 with TRBJ2-6; a possible D gene is TRBD1 (6 bases). This CDR3 has 15 amino acids. Germline V gene sequence: CDR1 SNHLY, CDR2 FYNNEI. Trimming pared 7 bases from V and 4 bases from J, leaving 14 bases between.

The CDR3 DNA sequence: TGTGCCAGTAGTATAGCGGGAATCGCCTACAATGAGCAGTTCTTC. The encoded protein is CASSIAGIAYNEQFF. The chain employs TRBV19 and TRBJ2-1; D is perhaps TRBD2 (5 bases). The CDR3 is made up of 15 amino acids. CDR1 and CDR2 from the germline V gene are LNHDA and SQIVND (reference sequence). V dropped 1 base and J dropped 2 bases, with 9 bases sitting between them.

The V call is TRBV11-3, the J call TRBJ1-4, with D possibly matching TRBD1 (6 bases). V was cut by 5 bases and J by 2 bases, with 12 bases left in between. The CDR3 has 15 residues. The germline gives CDR1 SGHNT, CDR2 YENEEA. The CDR3, as DNA: TGTGCCAGCAGCCTGGCGGGGGCGACTAATGAAAAACTGTTTTTT. Its translation: CASSLAGATNEKLFF.

This clone was detected only once. V is TRBV3-1 (or the pseudogene TRBV3-2) and J is TRBJ2-7, with D tentatively TRBD2 (5 bases). The germline V and J ends were trimmed by 6 bases and 7 bases, with 22 bases remaining between them. The CDR3 runs 15 residues. The germline V gene has CDR1 LGHDT and CDR2 YNNKEL (reference sequence). CDR3 bases: TGTGCCAGCAGTTCCCCCCATGAGGGCTCGGAGGAGCAGTACTTC. This gives the protein CASSSPHEGSEEQYF.

This chain connects TRBV30 to TRBJ1-5; D is undetermined. The CDR3 runs 12 residues. Germline-derived CDR1 and CDR2 are GTSNPN and SVGIG (reference sequence). With 3 bases removed from V and 0 bases from J, the gap between germline ends came to 3 bases. The CDR3 spells CAWSGSNQPQHF. DNA for the CDR3: TGTGCCTGGAGCGGTAGCAATCAGCCCCAGCATTTT.

V usage is TRBV18 and J usage is TRBJ2-6, with 7 bases fitting TRBD2. V dropped 3 bases and J dropped 2; count of bases not matched to a gene: 4. Germline V gene sequence: CDR1 KGHSH, CDR2 LQKENI. This CDR3 contains 16 residues. CDR3 DNA: TGTGCCAGCTCACCGACCGGGGGGACTGGGGCCAACGTCCTGACTTTC. Its protein is CASSPTGGTGANVLTF.

This chain uses TRBV28 with TRBJ2-1, with a weak D call TRBD2 (6 bases). From germline, CDR1 is MDHEN and CDR2 SYDVKM. V was pared by 3 bases and J by 5 bases, with 20 bases between. CDR3 length equals 17 residues. CDR3 protein: CASSFSLVRGLHNEQFF. The CDR3 region has the DNA TGTGCCAGCAGTTTTAGTCTCGTCCGGGGACTCCACAATGAGCAGTTCTTC.

V is TRBV2 and J is TRBJ1-4, with D maybe TRBD1 (5 bases). Trimming cost V 5 bases and J 7 bases, with 11 bases left between them. Germline values: CDR1 SNHLY, CDR2 FYNNEI. This CDR3 contains 13 residues. CDR3 nucleotide sequence: TGTGCCAGCAGTCAGGGAGGGTTTGAAAAACTGTTTTTT. Translation: CASSQGGFEKLFF.